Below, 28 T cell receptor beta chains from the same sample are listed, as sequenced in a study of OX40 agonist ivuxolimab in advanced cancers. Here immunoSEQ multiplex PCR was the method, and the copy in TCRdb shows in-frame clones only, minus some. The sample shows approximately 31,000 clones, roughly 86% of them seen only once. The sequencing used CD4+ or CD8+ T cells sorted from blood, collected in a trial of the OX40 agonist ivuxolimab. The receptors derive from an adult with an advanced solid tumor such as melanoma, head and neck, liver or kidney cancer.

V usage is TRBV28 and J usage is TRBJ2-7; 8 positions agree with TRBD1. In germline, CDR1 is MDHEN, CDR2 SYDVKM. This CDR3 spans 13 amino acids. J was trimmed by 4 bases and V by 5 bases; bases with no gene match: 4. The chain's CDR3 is CASSGQGMYEQYF. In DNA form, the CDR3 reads TGTGCCAGCAGTGGACAGGGTATGTACGAGCAGTACTTC.

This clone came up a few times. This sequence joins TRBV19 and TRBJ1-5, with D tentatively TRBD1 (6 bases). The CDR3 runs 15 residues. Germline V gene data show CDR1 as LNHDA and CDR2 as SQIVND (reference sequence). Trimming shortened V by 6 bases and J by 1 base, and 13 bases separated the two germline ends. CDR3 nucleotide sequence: TGTGCCAGTAGCGGGGGGCGCGCGAGCAATCAGCCCCAGCATTTT. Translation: CASSGGRASNQPQHF.

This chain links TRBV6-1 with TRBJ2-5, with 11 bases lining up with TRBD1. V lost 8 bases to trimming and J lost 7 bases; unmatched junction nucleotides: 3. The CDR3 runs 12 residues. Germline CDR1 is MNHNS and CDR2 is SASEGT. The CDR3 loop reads CASGGTGGTQYF. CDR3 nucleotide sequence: TGTGCCAGCGGGGGGACAGGGGGGACCCAGTACTTC.

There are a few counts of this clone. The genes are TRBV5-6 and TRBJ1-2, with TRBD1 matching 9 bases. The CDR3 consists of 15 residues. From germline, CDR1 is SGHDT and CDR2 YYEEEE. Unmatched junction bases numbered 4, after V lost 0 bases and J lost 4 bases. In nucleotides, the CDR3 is TGTGCCAGCAGCTTGGCCGGGACAGGGCCCTATGGCTACACCTTC. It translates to CASSLAGTGPYGYTF.

In DNA, the CDR3 is TGTGCCAGCAGCTTGTCCTCGGGAGATTACTACGAGCAGTACTTC. Protein sequence: CASSLSSGDYYEQYF. This chain uses TRBV5-6 with TRBJ2-7; maybe TRBD2 (6 bases). The CDR3 totals 15 residues. The germline V gene has CDR1 SGHDT and CDR2 YYEEEE. Trimming removed 1 base at V and 3 bases at J, with 14 bases between.

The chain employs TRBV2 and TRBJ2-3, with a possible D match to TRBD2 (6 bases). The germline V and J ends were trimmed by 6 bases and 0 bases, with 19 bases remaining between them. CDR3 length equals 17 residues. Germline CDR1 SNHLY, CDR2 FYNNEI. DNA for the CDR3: TGTGCCAGCAGCGGCCCGTCGGTAGCGGCTAGCACAGATACGCAGTATTTT. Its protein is CASSGPSVAASTDTQYF. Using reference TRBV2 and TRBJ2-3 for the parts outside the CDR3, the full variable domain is EPEVTQTPSHQVTQMGQEVILRCVPISNHLYFYWYRQILGQKVEFLVSFYNNEISEKSEIFDDQFSVERPDGSNFTLKIRSTKLEDSAMYFCASSGPSVAASTDTQYFGPGTRLTVL.

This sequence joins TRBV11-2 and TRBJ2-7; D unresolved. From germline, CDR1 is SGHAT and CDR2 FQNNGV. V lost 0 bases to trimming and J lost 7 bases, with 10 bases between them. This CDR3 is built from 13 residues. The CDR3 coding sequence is TGTGCCAGCAGCTTAGATTGGCCGGATGAGCAGTACTTC. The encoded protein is CASSLDWPDEQYF. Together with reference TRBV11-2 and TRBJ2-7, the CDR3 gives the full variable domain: EAGVAQSPRYKIIEKRQSVAFWCNPISGHATLYWYQQILGQGPKLLIQFQNNGVVDDSQLPKDRFSAERLKGVDSTLKIQPAKLEDSAVYLCASSLDWPDEQYFGPGTRLTVT.

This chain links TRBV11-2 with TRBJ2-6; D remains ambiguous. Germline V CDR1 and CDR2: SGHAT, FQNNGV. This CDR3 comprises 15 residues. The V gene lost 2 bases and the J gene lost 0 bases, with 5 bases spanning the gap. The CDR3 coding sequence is TGTGCCAGCAGCTTAACAAGCTCTGGGGCCAACGTCCTGACTTTC. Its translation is CASSLTSSGANVLTF.

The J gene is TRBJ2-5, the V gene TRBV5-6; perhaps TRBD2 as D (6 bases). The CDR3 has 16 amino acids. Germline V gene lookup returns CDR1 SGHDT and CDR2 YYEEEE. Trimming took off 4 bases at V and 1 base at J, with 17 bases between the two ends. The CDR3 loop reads CASSPGTLATQETQYF. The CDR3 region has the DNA TGTGCCAGCAGCCCCGGGACTCTCGCTACCCAAGAGACCCAGTACTTC. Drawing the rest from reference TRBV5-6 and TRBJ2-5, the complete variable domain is DAGVTQSPTHLIKTRGQQVTLRCSPKSGHDTVSWYQQALGQGPQFIFQYYEEEERQRGNFPDRFSGHQFPNYSSELNVNALLLGDSALYLCASSPGTLATQETQYFGPGTRLLVL.

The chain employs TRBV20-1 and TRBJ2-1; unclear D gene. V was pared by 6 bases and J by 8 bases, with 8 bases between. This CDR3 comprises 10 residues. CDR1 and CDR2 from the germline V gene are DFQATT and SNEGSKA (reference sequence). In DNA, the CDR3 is TGCAGTGCCCAGAACTATGAGCAGTTCTTC. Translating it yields CSAQNYEQFF.

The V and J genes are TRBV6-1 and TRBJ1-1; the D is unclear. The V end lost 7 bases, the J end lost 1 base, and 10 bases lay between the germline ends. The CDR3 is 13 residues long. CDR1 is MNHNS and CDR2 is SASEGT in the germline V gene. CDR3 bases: TGTGCCAGCACCCAACAGTCGAACACTGAAGCTTTCTTT. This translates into CASTQQSNTEAFF.

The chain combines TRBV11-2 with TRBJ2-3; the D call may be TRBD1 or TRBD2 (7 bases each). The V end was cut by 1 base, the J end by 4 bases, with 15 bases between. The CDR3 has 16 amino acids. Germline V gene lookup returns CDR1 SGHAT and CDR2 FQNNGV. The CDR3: CASSLVSRGGPDTQYF. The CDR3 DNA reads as TGTGCCAGCAGCTTAGTTTCCAGGGGGGGCCCAGATACGCAGTATTTT.

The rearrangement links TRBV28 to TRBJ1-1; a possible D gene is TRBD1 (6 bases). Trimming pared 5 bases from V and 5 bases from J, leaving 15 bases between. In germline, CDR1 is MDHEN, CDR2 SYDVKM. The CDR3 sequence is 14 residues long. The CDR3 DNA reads TGTGCCAGCAGTCCAGCCTTAGGGGGGACTGAAGCTTTCTTT. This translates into CASSPALGGTEAFF.

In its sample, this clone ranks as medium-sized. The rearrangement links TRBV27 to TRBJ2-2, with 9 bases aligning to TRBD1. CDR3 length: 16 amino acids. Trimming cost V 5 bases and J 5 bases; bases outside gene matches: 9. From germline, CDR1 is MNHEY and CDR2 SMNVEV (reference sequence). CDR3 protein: CASSRYRGRATGELFF. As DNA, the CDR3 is TGTGCCAGCAGTAGGTACAGGGGGCGCGCGACCGGGGAGCTGTTTTTT.

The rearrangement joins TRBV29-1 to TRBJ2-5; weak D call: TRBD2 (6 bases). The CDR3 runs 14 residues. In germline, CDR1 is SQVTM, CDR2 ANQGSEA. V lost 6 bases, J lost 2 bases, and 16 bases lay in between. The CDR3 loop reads CSVSFGAGQETQYF. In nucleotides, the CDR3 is TGCAGCGTCTCGTTCGGGGCGGGACAAGAGACCCAGTACTTC.

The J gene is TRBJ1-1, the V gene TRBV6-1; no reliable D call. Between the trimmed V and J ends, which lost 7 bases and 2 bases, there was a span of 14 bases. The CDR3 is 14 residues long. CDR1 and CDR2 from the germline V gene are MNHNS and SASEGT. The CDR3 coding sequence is TGTGCCAGCACGCTTATTCGGATAAACACTGAAGCTTTCTTT. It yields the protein CASTLIRINTEAFF.

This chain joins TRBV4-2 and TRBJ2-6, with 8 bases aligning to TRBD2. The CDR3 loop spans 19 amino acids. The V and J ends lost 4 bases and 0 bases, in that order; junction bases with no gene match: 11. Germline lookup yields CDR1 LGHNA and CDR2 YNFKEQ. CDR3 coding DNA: TGTGCCAGCAGCCCACTCCTAGCGGGCACTATCTCTGGGGCCAACGTCCTGACTTTC. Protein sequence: CASSPLLAGTISGANVLTF.

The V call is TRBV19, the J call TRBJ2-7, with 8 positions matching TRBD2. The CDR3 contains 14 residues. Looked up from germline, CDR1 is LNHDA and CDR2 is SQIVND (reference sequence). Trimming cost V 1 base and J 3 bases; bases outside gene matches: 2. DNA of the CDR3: TGTGCCAGTAGTATAGCGGGAGGGGACTACGAGCAGTACTTC. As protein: CASSIAGGDYEQYF.

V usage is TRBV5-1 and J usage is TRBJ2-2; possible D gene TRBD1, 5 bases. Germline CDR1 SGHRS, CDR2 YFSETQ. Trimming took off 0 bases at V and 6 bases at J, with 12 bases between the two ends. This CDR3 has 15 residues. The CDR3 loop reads CASSLGGHLAGELFF. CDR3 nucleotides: TGCGCCAGCAGCTTGGGGGGCCATCTTGCCGGGGAGCTGTTTTTT.

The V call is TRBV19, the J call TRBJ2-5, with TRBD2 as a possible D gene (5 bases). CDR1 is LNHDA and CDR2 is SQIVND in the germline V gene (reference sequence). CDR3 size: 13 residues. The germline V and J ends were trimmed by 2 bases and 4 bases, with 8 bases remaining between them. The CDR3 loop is CASSIWLAETQYF. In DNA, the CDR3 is TGTGCCAGTAGTATATGGCTAGCAGAGACCCAGTACTTC. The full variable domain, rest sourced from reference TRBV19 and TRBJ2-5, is DGGITQSPKYLFRKEGQNVTLSCEQNLNHDAMYWYRQDPGQGLRLIYYSQIVNDFQKGDIAEGYSVSREKKESFPLTVTSAQKNPTAFYLCASSIWLAETQYFGPGTRLLVL.

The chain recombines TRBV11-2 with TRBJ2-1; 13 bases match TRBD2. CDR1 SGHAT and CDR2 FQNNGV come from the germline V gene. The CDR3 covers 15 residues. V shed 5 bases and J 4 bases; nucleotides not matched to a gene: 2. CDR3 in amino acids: CASSPGLAGYNEQFF. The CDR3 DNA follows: TGTGCCAGCAGCCCGGGACTAGCGGGATACAATGAGCAGTTCTTC.

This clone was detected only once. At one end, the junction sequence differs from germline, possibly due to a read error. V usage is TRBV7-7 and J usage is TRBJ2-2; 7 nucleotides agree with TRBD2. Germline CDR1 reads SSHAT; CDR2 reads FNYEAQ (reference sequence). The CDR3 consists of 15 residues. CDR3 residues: CASSTGLTNTGELFF. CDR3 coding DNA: TGTGCTAGCAGCACGGGACTAACGAACACCGGGGAGCTGTTTTTT.

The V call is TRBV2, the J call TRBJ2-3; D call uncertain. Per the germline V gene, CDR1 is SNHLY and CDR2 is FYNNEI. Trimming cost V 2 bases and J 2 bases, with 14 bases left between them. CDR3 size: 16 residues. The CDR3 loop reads CASSERANFYTDTQYF. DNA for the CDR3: TGTGCCAGCAGTGAAAGAGCCAACTTTTACACAGATACGCAGTATTTT.

Here the CDR3 DNA reads TGTGCCAGTAGTCTTACCCTCCAAGAGACCCAGTACTTC. Translated, it gives CASSLTLQETQYF. The genes are TRBV19 and TRBJ2-5; D not certain. CDR1 and CDR2 (germline): LNHDA, SQIVND (reference sequence). V was trimmed by 5 bases and J by 1 base, leaving 8 bases between them. This CDR3 is 13 amino acids long.

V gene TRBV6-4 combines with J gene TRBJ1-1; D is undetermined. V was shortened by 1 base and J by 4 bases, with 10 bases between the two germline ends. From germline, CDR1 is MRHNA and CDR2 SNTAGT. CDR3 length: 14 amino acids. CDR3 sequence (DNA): TGTGCCAGCAGTGACTACCCGGGATTCACTGAAGCTTTCTTT. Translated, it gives CASSDYPGFTEAFF.

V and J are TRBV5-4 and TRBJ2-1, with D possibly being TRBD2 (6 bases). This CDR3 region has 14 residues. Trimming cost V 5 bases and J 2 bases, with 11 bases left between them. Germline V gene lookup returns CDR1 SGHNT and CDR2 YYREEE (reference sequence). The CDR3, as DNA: TGTGCCAGCAGTGAGCGACTAGCCTACAATGAGCAGTTCTTC. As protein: CASSERLAYNEQFF.

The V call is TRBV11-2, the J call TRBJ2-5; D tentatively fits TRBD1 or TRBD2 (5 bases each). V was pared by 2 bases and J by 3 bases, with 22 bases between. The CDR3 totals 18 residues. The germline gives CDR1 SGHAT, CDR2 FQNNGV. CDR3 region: CASSLTGAPGRIEETQYF. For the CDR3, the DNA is TGTGCCAGCAGCTTAACAGGAGCCCCGGGACGGATCGAAGAGACCCAGTACTTC.

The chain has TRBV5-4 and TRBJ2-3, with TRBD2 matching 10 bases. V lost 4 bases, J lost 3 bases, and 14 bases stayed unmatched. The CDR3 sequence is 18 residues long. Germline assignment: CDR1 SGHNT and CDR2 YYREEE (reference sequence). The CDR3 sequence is CASSQGSRLAGDTDTQYF. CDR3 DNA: TGTGCCAGCAGCCAGGGGTCCCGACTAGCGGGCGATACAGATACGCAGTATTTT.